The 22 T cell receptor beta chains below all came from one sample that was sequenced in a study of beta chain features in type 1 diabetes. Expressed TCRB transcripts were sequenced, since all the RNA that had been isolated was reverse transcribed. Assay used: immunoSEQ multiplex PCR; TCRdb lists only in-frame clones, some missing. The sample records roughly 300,000 clones, less than 10% being singletons. The sample taken for sequencing was central memory CD4+ T cells from blood. The receptors were gathered from a woman between 18 and 29 years old in good health.

The CDR3 bases are TGTGCCAGCAGCGTAGTCGGGGGCGGGACTGAAGCTTTCTTT. Amino acids: CASSVVGGGTEAFF. The chain has TRBV9 and TRBJ1-1; maybe TRBD1 (6 bases). In germline, CDR1 is SGDLS, CDR2 YYNGEE. V lost 0 bases and J lost 5, with 11 bases in between. The CDR3 covers 14 residues.

This clone was seen once. DNA of the CDR3: TGTGCCAGCAGTTATTCGAGCGGGATATACAATGAGCAGTTCTTC. Residues: CASSYSSGIYNEQFF. The chain has TRBV6-5 and TRBJ2-1; 7 bases are a match to TRBD2. Unmatched junction bases numbered 6, after V lost 3 bases and J lost 4 bases. This CDR3 is built from 15 residues. Germline V gene sequence: CDR1 MNHEY, CDR2 SVGAGI.

The chain has TRBV19 and TRBJ2-1; no definite D call. CDR1 and CDR2 (germline): LNHDA, SQIVND (reference sequence). Between the trimmed V and J ends, which lost 5 bases and 8 bases, there was a span of 19 bases. CDR3 length equals 15 residues. CDR3 DNA sequence: TGTGCCAGTAGTGGGTCGATCCTACAACGCGATGAGCAGTTCTTC. Residues: CASSGSILQRDEQFF. Full variable domain (rest looked up from reference TRBV19 and TRBJ2-1): DGGITQSPKYLFRKEGQNVTLSCEQNLNHDAMYWYRQDPGQGLRLIYYSQIVNDFQKGDIAEGYSVSREKKESFPLTVTSAQKNPTAFYLCASSGSILQRDEQFFGPGTRLTVL.

The table lists this clone with a few counts. A much larger clone sits a single nucleotide away, making a read error possible. The chain couples TRBV6-5 to TRBJ1-1; TRBD1 might be the D (5 bases). Germline V gene lookup returns CDR1 MNHEY and CDR2 SVGAGI. The V end was cut by 6 bases, the J end by 1 base, with 9 bases between. This CDR3 comprises 13 residues. This CDR3 reads CASRRQPNTEAFF. The CDR3 coding sequence is TGTGCCAGCAGGAGACAGCCGAACACTGAAGCTTTCTTT.

This clone has a handful of counts. The chain links TRBV5-6 to TRBJ2-3, with a tentative D call TRBD2 (6 bases). From germline, CDR1 is SGHDT and CDR2 YYEEEE. The V end was cut by 4 bases, the J end by 1 base, with 13 bases between. The CDR3 runs to 15 residues. CDR3: CASSVGGLRTDTQYF. The CDR3 DNA sequence: TGTGCCAGCAGCGTGGGGGGACTGCGCACAGATACGCAGTATTTT.

This clone was picked up a small number of times. The rearrangement links TRBV15 to TRBJ2-7; possibly TRBD1 for D (5 bases). Germline CDR1 LNHNV, CDR2 YYDKDF (reference sequence). The CDR3 is 13 amino acids. Trimming removed 0 bases at V and 10 bases at J, with 13 bases between. The CDR3 nucleotides are TGTGCCACCAGCAGAGATCGGCGCCAGGGCCAGTACTTC. This sequence encodes CATSRDRRQGQYF.

This chain uses TRBV2 with TRBJ2-7; 8 bases fit TRBD1. The V segment lost 4 bases and the J segment 5 bases; nucleotides outside the gene matches: 4. CDR3 size: 13 residues. The germline CDR1 and CDR2 sequences are SNHLY and FYNNEI. The CDR3 bases are TGTGCCAGCAGTGGACAGGGGCACAACGAGCAGTACTTC. It is translated as CASSGQGHNEQYF. Filled out from reference TRBV2 and TRBJ2-7, the complete variable domain reads EPEVTQTPSHQVTQMGQEVILRCVPISNHLYFYWYRQILGQKVEFLVSFYNNEISEKSEIFDDQFSVERPDGSNFTLKIRSTKLEDSAMYFCASSGQGHNEQYFGPGTRLTVT.

This chain uses TRBV10-3 with TRBJ2-1, with 9 bases that match TRBD1. This CDR3 is built from 11 residues. Losses at the gene ends were 10 bases for V and 7 bases for J; bases not matched to a gene: 2. Germline lookup yields CDR1 ENHRY and CDR2 SYGVKD. CDR3 in amino acids: CASDRGNEQFF. The CDR3 nucleotides are TGTGCCAGTGACAGGGGGAATGAGCAGTTCTTC.

V gene TRBV19 combines with J gene TRBJ1-1; 9 bases match TRBD1. The germline CDR1 and CDR2 sequences are LNHDA and SQIVND (reference sequence). J gave up 8 bases and V 7 bases, and 11 bases lay outside the gene matches. The CDR3 runs to 14 residues. In DNA form, the CDR3 reads TGTGCCAGTACGTCACATCCCGGGACAGGGGAAGCTTTCTTT. As protein: CASTSHPGTGEAFF.

Many counts were recorded for this clone. DNA of the CDR3: TGTGCCAGCAGTTACTCGGGGTCAGGGGCCACTGAAGCTTTCTTT. Encoded protein: CASSYSGSGATEAFF. V is TRBV6-6 and J is TRBJ1-1; D perhaps matches TRBD1 (6 bases). The germline V gene has CDR1 MNHNY and CDR2 SVGAGI (reference sequence). The CDR3 length is 15 residues. V lost 0 bases and J lost 4, with 12 bases in between.

The chain has TRBV23-1 and TRBJ2-3; 11 bases align to TRBD1. TRBV23-1 counts as an open reading frame of uncertain function. This CDR3 has 21 amino acids. V gave up 0 bases and J gave up 5 bases; unmatched junction bases: 19. CDR3 sequence reads: CASSQSFTGQGGFFVKDTQYF. DNA for the CDR3: TGCGCCAGCAGTCAATCGTTTACGGGACAGGGGGGATTTTTTGTTAAAGATACGCAGTATTTT.

The chain employs TRBV7-3 and TRBJ2-7; D remains unclear. Trimming cost V 7 bases and J 7 bases, with 29 bases left between them. CDR1 SGHTA and CDR2 FQGTGA come from the germline V gene. The CDR3 has 17 amino acids. The chain's CDR3 is CASTPPHNIVPTREQYF. CDR3 nucleotide sequence: TGTGCCAGCACTCCCCCGCATAACATTGTACCTACGAGGGAGCAGTACTTC.

This chain links TRBV16 with TRBJ2-5; D call uncertain. With the DNA end fitting TRBJ2-7 better, the J assignment may be wrong. Germline values: CDR1 KGHSY, CDR2 FQNENV. The length of the CDR3 is 13 residues. CDR3 residues: CASSQSRRYEQYF. In DNA, the CDR3 is TGTGCCAGCAGCCAATCTCGAAGGTACGAGCAGTACTTC.

This clone occurred many times. V and J are TRBV5-1 and TRBJ2-6; tentative D call: TRBD2 (6 bases). The CDR3 has 17 amino acids. Trimming cost V 4 bases and J 0 bases, with 14 bases left between them. Germline V gene lookup returns CDR1 SGHRS and CDR2 YFSETQ. The CDR3 coding sequence is TGCGCCAGCAGCGCGGGACGCACCCCCTCTGGGGCCAACGTCCTGACTTTC. It is translated as CASSAGRTPSGANVLTF.

The chain combines TRBV6-6 with TRBJ2-1, with D perhaps matching TRBD2 (5 bases). The CDR3 consists of 15 residues. V dropped 0 bases and J dropped 13 bases, with 19 bases sitting between them. CDR1 and CDR2 from the germline V gene are MNHNY and SVGAGI (reference sequence). This CDR3 is CASSYSNYLANRQFF. Here the CDR3 DNA reads TGTGCCAGCAGTTACTCGAACTACCTAGCTAACCGACAGTTCTTC.

The rearrangement joins TRBV6-5 to TRBJ2-1; 10 nucleotides agree with TRBD1. V lost 5 bases, J lost 7 bases, and 8 bases stayed unmatched. The V gene's germline CDR1 is MNHEY and CDR2 SVGAGI. CDR3 length: 15 residues. For the CDR3, the DNA is TGTGCCAGCAGTCCTGCGGGACAGGGGTGGAATGAGCAGTTCTTC. Encoded protein: CASSPAGQGWNEQFF.

This clone was counted between two and nine times. This CDR3 reads CASSFGLQETQYF. The CDR3 bases are TGTGCCAGCAGCTTCGGACTGCAAGAGACCCAGTACTTC. This chain links TRBV7-3 with TRBJ2-5; D perhaps matches TRBD2 (5 bases). V gave up 3 bases and J gave up 2 bases, with 7 bases separating them. Germline CDR1 SGHTA, CDR2 FQGTGA. The length of the CDR3 is 13 residues.

This clone has just a few counts. The chain carries TRBV16 and TRBJ2-3, with D perhaps TRBD1 (6 bases). V gave up 2 bases and J gave up 6 bases, with 9 bases separating them. CDR1 is KGHSY, CDR2 FQNENV, per germline. There are 13 residues in the CDR3. In DNA, the CDR3 is TGTGCCAGCAGCCAACGACAGGCCGATACGCAGTATTTT. This sequence encodes CASSQRQADTQYF.

This clone was counted only a few times. The rearrangement uses TRBV27 and TRBJ2-7; 11 nucleotides align to TRBD1. This CDR3 comprises 15 residues. V lost 7 bases and J lost 5; bases outside the gene matches: 10. Germline loops: CDR1 MNHEY, CDR2 SMNVEV (reference sequence). For the CDR3, the DNA is TGTGCCAGCAATTCTAGGGGACAGGGGGTCAACGAGCAGTACTTC. It encodes CASNSRGQGVNEQYF.

The V gene is TRBV7-2, the J gene TRBJ2-3; a weak D match, TRBD2 (5 bases). The germline V gene has CDR1 SGHTA and CDR2 FQGNSA. Trimming removed 5 bases from V and 1 base from J, with 19 bases in between. This CDR3 comprises 17 residues. The CDR3 coding sequence is TGTGCCAGCAGCCCAAATAAGCGGTTGAAAGGCACAGATACGCAGTATTTT. Its protein is CASSPNKRLKGTDTQYF.

The chain uses TRBV28 and TRBJ2-5; D gene unclear. Germline V lookup: CDR1 MDHEN, CDR2 SYDVKM. The CDR3 length is 14 residues. Trimming took 4 bases from V and 5 from J, leaving 14 bases between them. CDR3 coding DNA: TGTGCCAGCAGTTCCTCTAGGTTCAGGGAGACCCAGTACTTC. Protein: CASSSSRFRETQYF.

The rearrangement uses TRBV2 and TRBJ2-2, with a possible D match to TRBD2 (5 bases). Looked up from germline, CDR1 is SNHLY and CDR2 is FYNNEI. Trimming shortened V by 4 bases and J by 6 bases, and 15 bases separated the two germline ends. This CDR3 comprises 15 residues. Here the CDR3 DNA reads TGTGCCAGCAGTGGCACTAGAGTTTTTGCCGGGGAGCTGTTTTTT. It translates to CASSGTRVFAGELFF.